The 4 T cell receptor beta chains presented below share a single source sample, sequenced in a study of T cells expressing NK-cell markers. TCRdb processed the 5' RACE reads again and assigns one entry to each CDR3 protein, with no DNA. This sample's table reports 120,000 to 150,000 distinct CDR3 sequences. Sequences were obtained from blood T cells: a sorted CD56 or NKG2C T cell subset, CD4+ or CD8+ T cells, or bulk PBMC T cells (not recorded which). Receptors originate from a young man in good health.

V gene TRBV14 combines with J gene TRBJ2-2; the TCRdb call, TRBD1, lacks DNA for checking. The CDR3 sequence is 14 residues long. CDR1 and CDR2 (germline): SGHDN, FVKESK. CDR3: CASSQEGDSGELFF.

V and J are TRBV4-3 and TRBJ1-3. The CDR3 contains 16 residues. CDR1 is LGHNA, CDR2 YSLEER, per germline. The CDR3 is CASSQDRTASGNTIYF.

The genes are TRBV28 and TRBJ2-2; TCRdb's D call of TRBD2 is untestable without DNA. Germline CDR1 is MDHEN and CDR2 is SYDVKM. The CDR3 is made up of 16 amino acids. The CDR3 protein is CASSWGAGPPTGELFF.

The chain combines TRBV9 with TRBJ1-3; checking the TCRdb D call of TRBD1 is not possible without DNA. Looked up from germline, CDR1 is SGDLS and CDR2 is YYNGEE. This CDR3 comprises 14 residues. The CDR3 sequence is CASSVTGGENTIYF.